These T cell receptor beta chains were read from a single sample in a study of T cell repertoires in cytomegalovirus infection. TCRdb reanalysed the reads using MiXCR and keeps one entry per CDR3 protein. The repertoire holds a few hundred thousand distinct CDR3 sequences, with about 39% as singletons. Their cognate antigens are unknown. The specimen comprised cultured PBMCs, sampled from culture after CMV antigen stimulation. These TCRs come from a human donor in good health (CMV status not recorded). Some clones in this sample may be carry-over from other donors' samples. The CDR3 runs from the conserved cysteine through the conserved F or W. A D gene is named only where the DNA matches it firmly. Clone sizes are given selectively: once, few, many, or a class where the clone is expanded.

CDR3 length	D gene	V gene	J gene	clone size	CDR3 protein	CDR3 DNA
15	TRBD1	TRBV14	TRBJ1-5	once	CASSQSTGVGQPQHF	TGTGCCAGCAGCCAATCGACAGGGGTTGGACAGCCCCAGCATTTT
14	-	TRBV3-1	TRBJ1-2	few	CASSQDVGGLGYTF	TGTGCCAGCAGCCAAGATGTGGGGGGCTTGGGCTACACCTTC
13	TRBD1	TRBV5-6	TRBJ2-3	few	CASGQASTDTQYF	TGTGCCAGCGGACAGGCTAGCACAGATACGCAGTATTTT
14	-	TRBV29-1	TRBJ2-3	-	CSVEGTSSTDTQYF	TGCAGCGTTGAAGGTACTTCTAGCACAGATACGCAGTATTTT
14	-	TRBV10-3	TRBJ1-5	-	CAISGEGANQPQHF	TGTGCCATCAGTGGGGAGGGAGCAAATCAGCCCCAGCATTTT
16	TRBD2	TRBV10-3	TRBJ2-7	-	CAISESGSGSLYEQYF	TGTGCCATCAGTGAGTCAGGCAGCGGGAGCCTCTACGAGCAGTACTTC
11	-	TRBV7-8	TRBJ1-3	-	CANPSGNTIYF	TGTGCTAACCCCTCTGGAAACACCATATATTTT
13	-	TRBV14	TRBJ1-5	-	CASSQGYFQPQHF	TGTGCCAGCAGCCAGGGGTATTTTCAGCCCCAGCATTTT
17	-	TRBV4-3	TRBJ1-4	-	CASSQAGRGGGPEKLFF	TGCGCCAGCAGCCAAGCCGGGCGAGGGGGGGGCCCTGAAAAACTGTTTTTT
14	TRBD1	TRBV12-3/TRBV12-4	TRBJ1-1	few	CASIPTGRDTEAFF	TGTGCCAGCATCCCGACAGGGAGGGACACTGAAGCTTTCTTT
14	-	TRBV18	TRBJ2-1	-	CASSRKSEGNEQFF	TGTGCCAGCTCACGCAAGTCAGAGGGCAATGAGCAGTTCTTC
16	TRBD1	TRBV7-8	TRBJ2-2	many	CASSLARGGMVGELFF	TGTGCCAGCAGCTTAGCGAGAGGGGGCATGGTCGGGGAGCTGTTTTTT
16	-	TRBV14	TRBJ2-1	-	CASSRLIGSSYNEQFF	TGTGCCAGCAGCCGCCTGATTGGGAGCTCCTACAATGAGCAGTTCTTC
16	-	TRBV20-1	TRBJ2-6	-	CSASQGIVSGANVLTF	TGCAGTGCTAGTCAGGGTATAGTCTCTGGGGCCAACGTCCTGACTTTC
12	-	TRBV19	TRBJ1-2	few	CASRGASLGYTF	TGTGCCAGTAGGGGGGCTTCTCTTGGCTACACCTTC
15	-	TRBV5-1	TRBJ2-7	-	CASSLPRGAGDEQYF	TGCGCCAGCAGCTTGCCTAGGGGAGCCGGGGACGAGCAGTACTTC
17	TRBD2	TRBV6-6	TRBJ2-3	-	CASSYSGAGGSTDTQYF	TGTGCCAGCAGTTACTCAGGGGCGGGGGGGAGCACAGATACGCAGTATTTT
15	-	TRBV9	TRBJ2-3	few	CASSVVWGGTDTQYF	TGTGCCAGCAGCGTAGTCTGGGGTGGGACAGATACGCAGTATTTT
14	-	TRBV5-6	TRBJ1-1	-	CASSVNSLNTEAFF	TGTGCCAGCAGCGTAAATTCACTCAACACTGAAGCTTTCTTT
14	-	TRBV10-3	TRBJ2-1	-	CAISGGDTNNEQFF	TGTGCCATCAGTGGGGGGGATACGAACAATGAGCAGTTCTTC
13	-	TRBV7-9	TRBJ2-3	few	CASSPDRPDTQYF	TGTGCCAGCAGCCCGGACCGGCCAGATACGCAGTATTTT
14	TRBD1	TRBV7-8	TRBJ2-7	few	CASSLIVGQGEQYF	TGTGCCAGCAGCCTAATCGTAGGACAGGGAGAGCAGTACTTC
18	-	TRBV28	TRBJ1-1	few	CASSLPLGERTGNTEAFF	TGTGCCAGCAGTTTGCCTCTGGGGGAAAGGACGGGGAACACTGAAGCTTTCTTT
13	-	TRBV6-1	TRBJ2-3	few	CASRVSQVDTQYF	TGTGCCAGCAGAGTGAGTCAGGTGGATACGCAGTATTTT
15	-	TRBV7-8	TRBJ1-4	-	CASSPRQLTNEKLFF	TGTGCCAGCAGCCCGCGACAGCTAACTAATGAAAAACTGTTTTTT
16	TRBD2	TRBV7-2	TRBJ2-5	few	CASSLARTRAQETQYF	TGTGCCAGCAGCTTAGCTCGGACTAGAGCCCAAGAGACCCAGTACTTC
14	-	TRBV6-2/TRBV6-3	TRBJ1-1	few	CASRPPAVNTEAFF	TGTGCCAGCAGACCTCCCGCGGTGAACACTGAAGCTTTCTTT
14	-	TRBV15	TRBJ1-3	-	CATRNREAGNTIYF	TGTGCCACCAGAAACAGGGAAGCTGGAAACACCATATATTTT
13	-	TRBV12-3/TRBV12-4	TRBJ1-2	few	CASSLRADYGYTF	TGTGCCAGCAGTTTAAGGGCAGACTATGGCTACACCTTC
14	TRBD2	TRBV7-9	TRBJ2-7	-	CASSFLSGRDQQYF	TGTGCCAGCAGCTTTCTAAGCGGGAGGGACCAGCAGTACTTC
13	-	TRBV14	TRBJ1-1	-	CASSPKRNTEAFF	TGTGCCAGCAGCCCCAAAAGGAACACTGAAGCTTTCTTT
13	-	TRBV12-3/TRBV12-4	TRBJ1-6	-	CASHPGDNSPLHF	TGTGCCAGCCACCCGGGGGATAATTCACCCCTCCACTTT
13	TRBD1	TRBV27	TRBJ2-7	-	CASRKDRVYEQYF	TGTGCCAGCAGGAAGGACAGGGTCTACGAGCAGTACTTC
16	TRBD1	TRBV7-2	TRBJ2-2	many	CASSYRTGANTGELFF	TGTGCCAGCAGCTACCGGACAGGGGCGAACACCGGGGAGCTGTTTTTT
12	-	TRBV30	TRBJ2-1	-	CAWGIGAVEQFF	TGTGCCTGGGGAATAGGAGCGGTTGAGCAGTTCTTC
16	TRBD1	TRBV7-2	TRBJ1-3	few	CASSLVGTVYGNTIYF	TGTGCCAGCAGCTTAGTCGGGACAGTTTACGGAAACACCATATATTTT
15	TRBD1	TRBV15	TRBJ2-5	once	CATTRDSLALETQYF	TGTGCCACCACCCGGGACAGTCTAGCATTGGAGACCCAGTACTTC
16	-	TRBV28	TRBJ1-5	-	CASSLTRQFQNQPQHF	TGTGCCAGCAGTTTAACCCGACAGTTTCAAAATCAGCCCCAGCATTTT
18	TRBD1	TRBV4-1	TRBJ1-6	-	CASSQAPFRDRDRSPLHF	TGCGCCAGCAGCCAAGCTCCCTTTAGGGACAGGGACCGTTCACCCCTCCACTTT
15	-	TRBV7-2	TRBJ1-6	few	CASSSRQDPSSPLHF	TGTGCCAGCAGCTCCCGACAGGATCCGTCTTCACCCCTCCACTTT
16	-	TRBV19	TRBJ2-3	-	CASSPPGARGTDTQYF	TGTGCCAGTAGTCCCCCCGGCGCCCGGGGCACAGATACGCAGTATTTT
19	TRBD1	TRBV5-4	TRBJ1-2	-	CASSSQGALMPSYNYGYTF	TGTGCCAGCAGCTCACAGGGGGCGTTGATGCCTTCCTATAACTATGGCTACACCTTC
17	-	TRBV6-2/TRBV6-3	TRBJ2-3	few	CASSYFPGPGGTDTQYF	TGTGCCAGCAGTTACTTCCCAGGCCCAGGCGGCACAGATACGCAGTATTTT
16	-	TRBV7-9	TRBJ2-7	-	CASSSPSVGEAYEQYF	TGTGCCAGCAGCTCTCCGAGCGTGGGAGAGGCCTACGAGCAGTACTTC
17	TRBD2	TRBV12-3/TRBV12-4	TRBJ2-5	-	CASSSTGSGFQQETQYF	TGTGCCAGCAGTTCCACTGGTAGCGGGTTCCAACAAGAGACCCAGTACTTC
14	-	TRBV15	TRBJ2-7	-	CATSRTPESYEQYF	TGTGCCACCAGCAGGACCCCGGAGTCCTACGAGCAGTACTTC
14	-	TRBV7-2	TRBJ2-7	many	CASSLVDGNYEQYF	TGTGCCAGCAGCTTAGTGGACGGCAACTACGAGCAGTACTTC
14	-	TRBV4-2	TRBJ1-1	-	CASSPGAGATEAFF	TGTGCCAGCAGCCCAGGGGCAGGGGCCACTGAAGCTTTCTTT
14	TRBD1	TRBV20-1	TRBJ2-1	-	CSARDIQGDNEQFF	TGCAGTGCTAGAGACATCCAGGGGGACAATGAGCAGTTCTTC
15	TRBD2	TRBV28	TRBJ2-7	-	CASSLTGGPDYEQYF	TGTGCCAGCAGTTTAACGGGGGGTCCAGACTACGAGCAGTACTTC
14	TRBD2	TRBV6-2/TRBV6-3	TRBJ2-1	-	CASSYKAGGHEQFF	TGTGCCAGCAGTTACAAAGCGGGGGGCCATGAGCAGTTCTTC
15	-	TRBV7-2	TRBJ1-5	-	CASSFGTSQNQPQHF	TGTGCCAGCAGCTTTGGAACCTCGCAGAATCAGCCCCAGCATTTT
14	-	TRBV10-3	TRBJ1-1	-	CAISESPLGTEAFF	TGTGCCATCAGTGAGTCTCCACTAGGGACTGAAGCTTTCTTT
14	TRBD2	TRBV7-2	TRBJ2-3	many	CASSLAGGRDTQYF	TGTGCCAGCAGCTTAGCGGGAGGGCGAGATACGCAGTATTTT
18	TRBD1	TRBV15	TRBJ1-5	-	CATSGDRGSWWSNQPQHF	TGTGCCACCAGCGGAGACAGGGGTTCCTGGTGGAGCAATCAGCCCCAGCATTTT
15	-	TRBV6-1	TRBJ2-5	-	CASSRRQGGKETQYF	TGTGCCAGCAGCCGACGACAGGGAGGTAAAGAGACCCAGTACTTC
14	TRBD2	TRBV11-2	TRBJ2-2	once	CASSRTSGTGELFF	TGTGCCAGCAGCCGGACTAGCGGCACCGGGGAGCTGTTTTTT